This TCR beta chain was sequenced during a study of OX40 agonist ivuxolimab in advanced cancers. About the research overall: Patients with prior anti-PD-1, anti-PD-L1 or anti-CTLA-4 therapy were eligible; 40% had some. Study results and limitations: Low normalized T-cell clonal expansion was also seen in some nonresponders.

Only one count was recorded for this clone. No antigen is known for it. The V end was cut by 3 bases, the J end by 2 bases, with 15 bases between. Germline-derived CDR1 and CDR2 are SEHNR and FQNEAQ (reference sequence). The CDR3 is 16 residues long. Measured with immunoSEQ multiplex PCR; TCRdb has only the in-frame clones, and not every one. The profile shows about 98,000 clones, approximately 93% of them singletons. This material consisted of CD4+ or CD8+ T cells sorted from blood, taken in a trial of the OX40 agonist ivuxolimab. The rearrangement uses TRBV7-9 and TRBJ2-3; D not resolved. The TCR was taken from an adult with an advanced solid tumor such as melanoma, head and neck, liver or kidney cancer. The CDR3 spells CASSLDTRLVTDTQYF. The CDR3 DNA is TGTGCCAGCAGCTTGGATACGCGACTCGTCACAGATACGCAGTATTTT. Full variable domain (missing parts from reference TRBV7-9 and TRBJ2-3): DTGVSQNPRHKITKRGQNVTFRCDPISEHNRLYWYRQTLGQGPEFLTYFQNEAQLEKSRLLSDRFSAERPKGSFSTLEIQRTEQGDSAMYLCASSLDTRLVTDTQYFGPGTRLTVL.